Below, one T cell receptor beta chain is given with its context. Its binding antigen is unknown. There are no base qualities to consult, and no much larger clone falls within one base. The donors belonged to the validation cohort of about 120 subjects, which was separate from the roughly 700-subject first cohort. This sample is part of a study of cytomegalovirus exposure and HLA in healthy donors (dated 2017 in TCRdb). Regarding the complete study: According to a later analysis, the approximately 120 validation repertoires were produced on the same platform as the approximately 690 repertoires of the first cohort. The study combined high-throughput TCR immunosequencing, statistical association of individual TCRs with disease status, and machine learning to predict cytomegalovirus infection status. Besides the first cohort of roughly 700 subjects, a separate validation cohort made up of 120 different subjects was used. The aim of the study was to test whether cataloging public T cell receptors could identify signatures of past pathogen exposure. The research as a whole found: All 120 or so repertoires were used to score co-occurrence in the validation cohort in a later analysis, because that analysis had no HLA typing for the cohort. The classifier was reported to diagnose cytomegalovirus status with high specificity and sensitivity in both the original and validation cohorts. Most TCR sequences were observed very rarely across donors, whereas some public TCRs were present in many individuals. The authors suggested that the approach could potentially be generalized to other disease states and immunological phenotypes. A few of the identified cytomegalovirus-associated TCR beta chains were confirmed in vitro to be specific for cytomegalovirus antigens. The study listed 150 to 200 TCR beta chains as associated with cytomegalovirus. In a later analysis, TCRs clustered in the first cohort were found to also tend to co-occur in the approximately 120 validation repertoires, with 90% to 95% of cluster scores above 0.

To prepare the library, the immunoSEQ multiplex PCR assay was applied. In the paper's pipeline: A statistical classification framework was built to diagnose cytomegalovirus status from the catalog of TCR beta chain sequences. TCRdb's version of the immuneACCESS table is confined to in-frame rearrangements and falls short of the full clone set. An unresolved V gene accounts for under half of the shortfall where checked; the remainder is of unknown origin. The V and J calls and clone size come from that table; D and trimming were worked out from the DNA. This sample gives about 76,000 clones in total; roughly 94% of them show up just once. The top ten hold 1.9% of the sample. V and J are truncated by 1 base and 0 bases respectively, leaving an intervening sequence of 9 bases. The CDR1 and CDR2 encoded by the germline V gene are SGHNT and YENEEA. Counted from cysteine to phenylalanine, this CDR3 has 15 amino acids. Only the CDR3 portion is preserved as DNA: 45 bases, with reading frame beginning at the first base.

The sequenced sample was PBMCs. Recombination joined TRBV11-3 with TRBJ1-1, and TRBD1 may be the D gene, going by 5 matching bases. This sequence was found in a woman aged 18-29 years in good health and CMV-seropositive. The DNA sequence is TGTGCCAGCAGCTTAGTTGGGGCAATGAACACTGAAGCTTTCTTT. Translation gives CASSLVGAMNTEAFF.